These T cell receptor beta chains were read from a single sample in a study of CDR3 diversity in severe acne. Each CDR3 protein gets one entry after TCRdb re-called the PCR reads with MiXCR. This table has more than 85,000 distinct CDR3 sequences, roughly half appearing once. Sequenced input: blood. All receptors derive from a male donor in good health, serving as a control. The CDR3 runs from the conserved cysteine through the conserved F or W. The D gene is left open where the match is weak. Expanded clones get a size class; other rows say once, few or many, or leave the size out.

DNA,CDR3,size,V,J,D
TGTGCCAGTAGCCGGGACCCAGGACGAGGCTACACCTTC,CASSRDPGRGYTF,few,TRBV19,TRBJ1-2,-
TGTGCCAGCAGCCCTCCGGGGGGATGGCCCCAAGAGACCCAGTACTTC,CASSPPGGWPQETQYF,once,TRBV7-3,TRBJ2-5,TRBD2
TGTGCCAGCACTTATAGACAGGGCAACAGCAATCAGCCCCAGCATTTT,CASTYRQGNSNQPQHF,-,TRBV25-1,TRBJ1-5,TRBD1
TGTGCCACCAGTGATTCCCGGACAGAGAACACTGAAGCTTTCTTT,CATSDSRTENTEAFF,few,TRBV24-1,TRBJ1-1,-
TGTGCCAGCGGGATCGAGACGAACACTGAAGCTTTCTTT,CASGIETNTEAFF,-,TRBV7-3,TRBJ1-1,-
TGTGCCAGCAGCGAAACCGGGACAAGCGGGGGACGGAATGAGCAGTTCTTC,CASSETGTSGGRNEQFF,-,TRBV9,TRBJ2-1,TRBD2
TGTGCCAGCAGTCAGGACGTTGTGGGGGGCTTGAACACTGAAGCTTTCTTT,CASSQDVVGGLNTEAFF,many,TRBV7-2,TRBJ1-1,-
TGCAGTGCTAGAGGGTCAGCCCCGGGACAGGTATACGAGCAGTACTTC,CSARGSAPGQVYEQYF,few,TRBV20-1,TRBJ2-7,TRBD1
TGTGCCAGCAGTGGGGGTGGAGGACAAGAGACCCAGTACTTC,CASSGGGGQETQYF,few,TRBV2,TRBJ2-5,-
TGCGCCAGCAGCAGGGCCAGGACGAACACCGGGGAGCTGTTTTTT,CASSRARTNTGELFF,-,TRBV5-1,TRBJ2-2,-
TGTGCCAGCAGTGGCCAGGGGGCGAGCAATGAGCAGTTCTTC,CASSGQGASNEQFF,many,TRBV25-1,TRBJ2-1,TRBD1
TGCAGCGTTGAAGGGCAAGGGGATCGGAAACTGTTTTTT,CSVEGQGDRKLFF,many,TRBV29-1,TRBJ1-4,-
TGCAGTGCTAGAGATGGTGGACTAGCGGGTGGAGTCGTGGAGACCCAGTACTTC,CSARDGGLAGGVVETQYF,-,TRBV20-1,TRBJ2-5,TRBD2
TGCGCCAGCACCCCAACCGGGACAGGATATGGCTACACCTTC,CASTPTGTGYGYTF,few,TRBV5-1,TRBJ1-2,TRBD1
TGCAGTGGGGGGCTAGCGGCCAACACAGATACGCAGTATTTT,CSGGLAANTDTQYF,-,TRBV20-1,TRBJ2-3,-
TGTGCCAGTAGGCAGGAGTACACTGAAGCTTTCTTT,CASRQEYTEAFF,once,TRBV19,TRBJ1-1,-
TGTGCCAGCAGCTTAGTTCCAGGTCCAAACTACGAGCAGGACTTC,CASSLVPGPNYEQDF,-,TRBV7-9,TRBJ2-7,-
TGCAGTGCTAGAGATGAGACTTCTGGGGCCAACGTCCTCACTTTC,CSARDETSGANVLTF,-,TRBV20-1,TRBJ2-6,-
TGTGCCAGCAGCTTAGCCTCCTGGGGCAGGGGGCTTAGTGAGACCCAGTACTTC,CASSLASWGRGLSETQYF,-,TRBV11-3,TRBJ2-5,TRBD1
TGTGCCAGCCGACAGCGGACGGTCGATCAGCCCCAGCATTTT,CASRQRTVDQPQHF,many,TRBV2,TRBJ1-5,-
TGCGCCAGCAGCTTGGATCAACTTGGACGCGCTGAAGCTTTCTTT,CASSLDQLGRAEAFF,many,TRBV5-1,TRBJ1-1,-
TGCAGTGTTGCAGGGGGTAGCACAGATACGCAGTATTTT,CSVAGGSTDTQYF,many,TRBV20-1,TRBJ2-3,TRBD1
TGTGCCAGCAGCATGACAGGAAACTCCTACGAGCAGTACTTC,CASSMTGNSYEQYF,many,TRBV25-1,TRBJ2-7,-
TGCGCCAGCAGCTTGTACGGGCGAGGGCAAGAGACCCAGTACTTC,CASSLYGRGQETQYF,many,TRBV5-1,TRBJ2-5,-
TGTGCCAGTAGATCATCCTCCGGTCGAGCTTTCTTT,CASRSSSGRAFF,many,TRBV19,TRBJ1-1,-
TGCAGTGCTAACGTGCCGAACTCCTACGAGCAGTACTTC,CSANVPNSYEQYF,many,TRBV20-1,TRBJ2-7,-
TGTGCCATCAGTGAGTCGGGGGGGAGAGATGGCTACACCTTC,CAISESGGRDGYTF,-,TRBV10-3,TRBJ1-2,-
TGTGCCATCAACAACCGACAGGGCCTGTTGAACACTGAAGCTTTCTTT,CAINNRQGLLNTEAFF,-,TRBV10-3,TRBJ1-1,TRBD1
TGCAGTGCTCTCCAAGAGACCCAGTACTTC,CSALQETQYF,many,TRBV20-1,TRBJ2-5,-
TGTGCCAGTTATACAGGGGTCTATGGCTACACCTTC,CASYTGVYGYTF,-,TRBV19,TRBJ1-2,TRBD1
TGCAGCGTTGATGGGCACAACAACTACGAGCAGTACTTC,CSVDGHNNYEQYF,-,TRBV29-1,TRBJ2-7,-
TGTGCCAGCAGCTTGGTTGGGCAGGCAGGCGAGCAGTACTTC,CASSLVGQAGEQYF,few,TRBV7-6,TRBJ2-7,-
TGTGCCAGCAGTGAATTTGTGGGCTTCGGCACTGAAGCTTTCTTT,CASSEFVGFGTEAFF,many,TRBV25-1,TRBJ1-1,-
TGTGCCAGCAGCCTAACGCTCCCCAGAACAACTAATGAAAAACTGTTTTTT,CASSLTLPRTTNEKLFF,-,TRBV7-8,TRBJ1-4,-
TGTGCCAGCAGCCCACCGGACAGCTACGAGCAGTACTTC,CASSPPDSYEQYF,many,TRBV7-3,TRBJ2-7,-